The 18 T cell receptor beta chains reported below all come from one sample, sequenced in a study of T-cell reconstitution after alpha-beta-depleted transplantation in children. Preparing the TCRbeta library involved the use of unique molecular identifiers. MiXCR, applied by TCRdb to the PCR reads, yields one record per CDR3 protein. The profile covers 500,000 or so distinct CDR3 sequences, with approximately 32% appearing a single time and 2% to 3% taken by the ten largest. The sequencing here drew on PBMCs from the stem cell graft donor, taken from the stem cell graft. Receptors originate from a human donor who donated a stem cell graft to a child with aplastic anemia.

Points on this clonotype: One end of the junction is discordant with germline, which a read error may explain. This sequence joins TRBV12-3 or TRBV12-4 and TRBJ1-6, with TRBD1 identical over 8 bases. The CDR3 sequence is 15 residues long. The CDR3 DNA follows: TGTGCCAGCACTCCAATTACAGGGGGTAATTCACCCCTCCACTTC. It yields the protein CASTPITGGNSPLHF.

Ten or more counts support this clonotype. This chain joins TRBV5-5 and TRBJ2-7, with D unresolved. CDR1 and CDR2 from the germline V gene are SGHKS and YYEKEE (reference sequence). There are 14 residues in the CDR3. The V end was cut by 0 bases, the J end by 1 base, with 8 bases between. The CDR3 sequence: CASSLEWGSYEQYF. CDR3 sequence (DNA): TGTGCCAGCAGCTTGGAGTGGGGATCCTACGAGCAGTACTTC.

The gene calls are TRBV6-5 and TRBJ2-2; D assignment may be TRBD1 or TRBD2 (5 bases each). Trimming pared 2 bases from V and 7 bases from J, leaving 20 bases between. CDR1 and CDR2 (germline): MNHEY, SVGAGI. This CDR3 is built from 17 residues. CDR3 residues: CASSYRIVGERGGELFF. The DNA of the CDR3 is TGTGCCAGCAGTTACAGAATAGTGGGAGAGAGGGGCGGGGAGCTGTTTTTT.

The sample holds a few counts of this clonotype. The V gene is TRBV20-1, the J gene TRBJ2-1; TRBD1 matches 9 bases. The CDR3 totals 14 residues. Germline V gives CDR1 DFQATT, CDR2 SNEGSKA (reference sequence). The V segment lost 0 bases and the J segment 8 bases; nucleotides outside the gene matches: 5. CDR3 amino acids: CSARDTGGTDEQFF. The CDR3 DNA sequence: TGCAGTGCTAGAGACACAGGGGGCACAGATGAGCAGTTCTTC.

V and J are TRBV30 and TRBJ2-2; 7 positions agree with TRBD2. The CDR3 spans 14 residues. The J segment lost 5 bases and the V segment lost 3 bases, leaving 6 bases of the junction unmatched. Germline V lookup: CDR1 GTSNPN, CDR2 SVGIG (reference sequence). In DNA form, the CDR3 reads TGTGCCTGGAGGGCGGGAGTAGAGACCGGGGAGCTGTTTTTT. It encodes CAWRAGVETGELFF.

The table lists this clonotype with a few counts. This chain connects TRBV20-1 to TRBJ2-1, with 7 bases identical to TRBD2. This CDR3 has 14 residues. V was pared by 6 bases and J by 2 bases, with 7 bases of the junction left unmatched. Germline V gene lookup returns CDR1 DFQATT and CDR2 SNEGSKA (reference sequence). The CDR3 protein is CSAPLAPTYNEQFF. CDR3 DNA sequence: TGCAGTGCCCCACTAGCGCCTACCTACAATGAGCAGTTCTTC.

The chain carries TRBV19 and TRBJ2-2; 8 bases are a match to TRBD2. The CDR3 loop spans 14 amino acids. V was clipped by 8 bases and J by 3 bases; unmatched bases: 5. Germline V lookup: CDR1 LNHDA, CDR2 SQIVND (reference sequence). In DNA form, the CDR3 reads TGTGCCAGTCGGCGGGGGGCCGACACCGGGGAGCTGTTTTTT. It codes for CASRRGADTGELFF.

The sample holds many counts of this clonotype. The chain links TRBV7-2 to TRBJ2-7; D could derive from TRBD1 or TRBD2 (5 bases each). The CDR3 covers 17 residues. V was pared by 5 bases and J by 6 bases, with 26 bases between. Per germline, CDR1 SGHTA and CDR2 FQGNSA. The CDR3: CASSLRPSGRVGSEQYF. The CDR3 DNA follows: TGTGCCAGCAGCCTTCGCCCAAGTGGCAGGGTTGGGAGCGAGCAGTACTTC.

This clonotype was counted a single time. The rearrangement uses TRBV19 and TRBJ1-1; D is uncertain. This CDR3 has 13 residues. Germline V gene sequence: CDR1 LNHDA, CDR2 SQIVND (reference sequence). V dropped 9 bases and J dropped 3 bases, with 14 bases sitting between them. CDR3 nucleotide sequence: TGTGCCAGCCGGACGGCCAGCTACACTGAAGCTTTCTTT. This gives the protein CASRTASYTEAFF.

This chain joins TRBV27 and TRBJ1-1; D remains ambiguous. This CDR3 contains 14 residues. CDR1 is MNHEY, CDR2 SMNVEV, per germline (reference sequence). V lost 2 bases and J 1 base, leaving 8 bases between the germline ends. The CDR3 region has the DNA TGTGCCAGCAGTTTAAGACCAAGGAACACTGAAGCTTTCTTT. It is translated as CASSLRPRNTEAFF.

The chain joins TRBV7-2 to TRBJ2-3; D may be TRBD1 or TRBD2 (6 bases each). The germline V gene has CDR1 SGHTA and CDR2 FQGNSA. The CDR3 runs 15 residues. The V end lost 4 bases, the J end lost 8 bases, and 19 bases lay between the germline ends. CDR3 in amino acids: CASSSPGAERFTQYF. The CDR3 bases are TGTGCCAGCAGCTCCCCGGGGGCTGAAAGGTTTACGCAGTATTTT.

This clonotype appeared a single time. The CDR3 bases are TGTGCCAGCAGCTCCAGGACAGGGGGCCGGGATGAGCAGTTCTTC. It encodes CASSSRTGGRDEQFF. V usage is TRBV7-2 and J usage is TRBJ2-1; TRBD1 aligns across 11 bases. Germline V gives CDR1 SGHTA, CDR2 FQGNSA. The CDR3 runs 15 residues. With 4 bases clipped from V and 8 bases from J, the junction kept 7 bases outside the gene matches.

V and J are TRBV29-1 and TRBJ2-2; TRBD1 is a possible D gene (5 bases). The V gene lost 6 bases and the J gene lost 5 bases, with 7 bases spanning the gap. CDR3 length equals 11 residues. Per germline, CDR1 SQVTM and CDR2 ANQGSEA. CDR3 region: CSVRETGELFF. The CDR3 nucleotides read TGCAGCGTCAGGGAAACCGGGGAGCTGTTTTTT.

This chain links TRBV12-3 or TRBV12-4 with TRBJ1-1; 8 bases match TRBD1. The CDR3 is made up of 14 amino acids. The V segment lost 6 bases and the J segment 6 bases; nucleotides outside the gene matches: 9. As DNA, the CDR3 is TGTGCCAGCAGCGGTACAGGGGGACCCCCTGAAGCTTTCTTT. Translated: CASSGTGGPPEAFF.

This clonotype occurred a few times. The CDR3 bases are TGTGCCAGCAGTTTAAGAGGTGGGAGAAACATTCAGTACTTC. It translates to CASSLRGGRNIQYF. The chain is built from TRBV12-3 or TRBV12-4 and TRBJ2-4; TRBD2 is a possible D gene (5 bases). With 2 bases removed from V and 6 bases from J, the gap between germline ends came to 11 bases. The CDR3 runs 14 residues.

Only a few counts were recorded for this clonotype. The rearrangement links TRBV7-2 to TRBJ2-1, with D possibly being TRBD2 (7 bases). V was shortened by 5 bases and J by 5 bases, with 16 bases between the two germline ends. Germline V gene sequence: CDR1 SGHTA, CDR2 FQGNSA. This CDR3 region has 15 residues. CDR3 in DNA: TGTGCCAGCAGCAAGGGGGGACTACAACACAATGAGCAGTTCTTC. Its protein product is CASSKGGLQHNEQFF.

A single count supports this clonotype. The DNA of the CDR3 is TGTGCCAGCAGTGAACGTCTAGCGGGTTCCTACAATGAGCAGTTCTTC. Translated: CASSERLAGSYNEQFF. This chain uses TRBV2 with TRBJ2-1, with 8 bases identical to TRBD2. Germline-derived CDR1 and CDR2 are SNHLY and FYNNEI. Germline trimming cut 2 bases from V and 1 base from J; bases unmatched to any gene: 4. The CDR3 is made up of 16 amino acids.

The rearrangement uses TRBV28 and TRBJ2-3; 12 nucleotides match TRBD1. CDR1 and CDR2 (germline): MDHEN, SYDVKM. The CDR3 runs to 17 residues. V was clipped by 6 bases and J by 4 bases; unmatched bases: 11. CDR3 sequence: CASSMTGGTGGADTQYF. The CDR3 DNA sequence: TGTGCCAGCAGCATGACCGGCGGGACAGGGGGCGCAGATACGCAGTATTTT.